The entry below describes one T cell receptor beta chain. These data are taken from a study of technical replicates of blood from a few donors. Measured with immunoSEQ multiplex PCR; TCRdb has only the in-frame clones, and not every one. Altogether 60,000 to 90,000 clones are present, about 97% being singletons, with the ten largest covering around 0.18%. CDR1 SGHTA and CDR2 FQGTGA come from the germline V gene. J was trimmed by 4 bases and V by 5 bases; bases with no gene match: 14. The CDR3 totals 18 residues. The V gene is TRBV7-3, the J gene TRBJ2-1; 10 bases fit TRBD2. The sequenced material came from T cells isolated from PBMCs. The sequence was obtained from a human donor in good health. The CDR3 DNA reads TGTGCCAGCAGCCCGGACTCTAGCGGGGGCCTCATATACAATGAGCAGTTCTTC. The encoded protein is CASSPDSSGGLIYNEQFF. The variable domain in full, with the rest retrieved from reference TRBV7-3 and TRBJ2-1, is GAGVSQTPSNKVTEKGKYVELRCDPISGHTALYWYRQSLGQGPEFLIYFQGTGAADDSGLPNDRFFAVRPEGSVSTLKIQRTERGDSAVYLCASSPDSSGGLIYNEQFFGPGTRLTVL.